The text below deals with one T cell receptor (beta chain). Its antigen is still unknown. Germline CDR1 is SGDLS and CDR2 is YYNGEE. The CDR3 has 15 amino acids. The V and J ends lost 4 bases and 7 bases respectively, with 18 bases between them. Generation of TCR cDNA used 5'RACE template switching (which added a universal primer site and UMIs). MiXCR was run by TCRdb on the 5' RACE reads, yielding one entry per CDR3 protein. The data show under 200,000 distinct CDR3 sequences, with about 7% seen just once and approximately 2.4% held by the top ten. The record originates from a study of T cells after yellow fever vaccination. Findings and limits, study-wide: Weaker overall, the secondary response nonetheless peaked faster (day 5 versus 15). Abundant contaminating clonotypes from the bulk population could appear in FACS-sorted repertoires. Boosting was followed by the reappearance of most primary-vaccination clones (just under 98% CD4, about 90% CD8).

V is TRBV9 and J is TRBJ2-1; D is possibly TRBD2 (5 bases). Sequencing used CD4+ T cells sorted from PBMCs, obtained about 5 days after the first yellow fever vaccination. This receptor was obtained from a young man who received the YFV17D yellow fever vaccine. CDR3: CASSPRVWTANEQFF. In DNA form, the CDR3 reads TGTGCCAGCAGCCCGCGGGTTTGGACGGCAAATGAGCAGTTCTTC. Complete variable domain (other parts from reference TRBV9 and TRBJ2-1): DSGVTQTPKHLITATGQRVTLRCSPRSGDLSVYWYQQSLDQGLQFLIQYYNGEERAKGNILERFSAQQFPDLHSELNLSSLELGDSALYFCASSPRVWTANEQFFGPGTRLTVL.